The clone carrying this T cell receptor beta chain showed up just a few times. No antigen is known for it. Once RNA had been extracted, it was reverse transcribed into cDNA to act as the sequencing template. The repertoire was sequenced with immunoSEQ multiplex PCR; TCRdb's copy has only in-frame clones and lacks some. The sample holds some 180,000 clones; over 55% are singletons and the top ten take more than 1.5%. PBMC-derived CD4+ and CD8+ T cells were sorted. This sample stems from a study of CD8+ T cells in alopecia areata. Overall study results and limits: Patients showed less clear TCR sequence sharing than mice, possibly partly because of HLA diversity.

Trimming shortened V by 1 base and J by 7 bases, and 14 bases separated the two germline ends. The CDR3 spans 15 residues. CDR1 is LGHNA and CDR2 is YSLEER in the germline V gene. The chain recombines TRBV4-3 with TRBJ1-5, with a tentative D call TRBD1 (6 bases). This receptor was taken from a human donor with alopecia areata. The specimen was CD4+ T cells sorted from blood, collected at week 0. CDR3 nucleotide sequence: TGCGCCAGCAGCCAAGGAGTGGCCAGGGGACAGCCCCAGCATTTT. Protein: CASSQGVARGQPQHF.